The rows below give T cell receptor beta chains drawn from one sample of a study of early T cells in non-severe SARS-CoV-2 infection. Using its own MiXCR run on the 5' RACE reads, TCRdb lists one record per CDR3 protein. The top ten clones hold around 3.4% of a sample with about 32,000 distinct CDR3 sequences, 5% to 5.5% of them seen once. Specimen: whole blood. These receptors originate from an adult who was a healthcare worker with PCR-confirmed SARS-CoV-2 infection or an uninfected control (not recorded which). Both conserved end residues are part of each CDR3. D genes are given only for firm matches. Only part of the rows carry a size: once, few, many, or a class if the clone is expanded.

>-|TRBJ2-3|TRBV2|TRBD1
TGTGCCAGCAGTGAAGCGTTAGGACAGGGCCCAATGGTTGATACGCAGTATTTT
CASSEALGQGPMVDTQYF
>-|TRBJ2-1|TRBV7-8|TRBD2
TGTGCCAGCAGCTTTAGCGGGAGGAGTGAGTTTAATGAGCAGTTCTTC
CASSFSGRSEFNEQFF
>many|TRBJ2-4|TRBV5-1|TRBD1
TGCGCCAGCAGTGCGGACAGGGGACTGATCCGCCGTGGCGGCATTCAGTACTTC
CASSADRGLIRRGGIQYF
>many|TRBJ2-3|TRBV4-3|-
TGCGCCAGCAGCCAAGAGGAGGTGGGCGCAGATACGCAGTATTTT
CASSQEEVGADTQYF
>many|TRBJ2-7|TRBV18|TRBD1
TGTGCCAGCTCACCCAGGGAGACAGGGGAAGAGCAGTACTTC
CASSPRETGEEQYF
>-|TRBJ2-1|TRBV9|TRBD2
TGTGCCAGCAGCTCGCCGGGACTAGACAATGAGCAGTTCTTC
CASSSPGLDNEQFF
>few|TRBJ1-1|TRBV28|-
TGTGCCAGCAGTTCCCGACAGAGGGGATGGGCTGAAGCTTTCTTT
CASSSRQRGWAEAFF
>many|TRBJ2-1|TRBV6-4|TRBD2
TGTGCCAGCAGCGCCAGACGCGGGAGGGCCGAGAATGAGCAGTTCTTC
CASSARRGRAENEQFF
>many|TRBJ2-3|TRBV6-4|TRBD2
TGTGCCAGCAGTGACTCGACGGGAGGGCCAGATACGCAGTATTTT
CASSDSTGGPDTQYF
>many|TRBJ1-5|TRBV7-9|TRBD1
TGTGCCAGCAGCATCTCAGGGGGGCAGCCCCAGCATTTT
CASSISGGQPQHF
>many|TRBJ2-2|TRBV6-2/TRBV6-3|TRBD1
TGTGCCAGCAGTTACTCGTCCAGGGGGCGATACACCGGGGAGCTGTTTTTT
CASSYSSRGRYTGELFF
>many|TRBJ2-7|TRBV7-2|TRBD2
TGTGCCAGCAGCCTAGGACTAGCGGGCCACGAGCAGTACTTC
CASSLGLAGHEQYF
>few|TRBJ2-7|TRBV7-2|TRBD1
TGTGCCAGCAGCTCGGGACAGGGGAAGGCGCAGTACTTC
CASSSGQGKAQYF
>few|TRBJ2-2|TRBV5-4|-
TGTGCCAGCAGCTTGGCCCGAGGGGTCGGCACCGGGGAGCTGTTTTTT
CASSLARGVGTGELFF
>-|TRBJ1-5|TRBV28|TRBD1
TGTGCCAGCAGGGCCGGACAGGGAAGGGACCAGCCCCAGCATTTT
CASRAGQGRDQPQHF
>few|TRBJ2-7|TRBV20-1|TRBD2
TGCAGTGCTAAGAGCGGGCGGGAGGTCGCCGAGCAGTACTTC
CSAKSGREVAEQYF
>few|TRBJ2-4|TRBV20-1|-
TGCAGTGTTACCCCGGACTTCGGGGACATTCAGTACTTC
CSVTPDFGDIQYF
>-|TRBJ2-3|TRBV27|TRBD1
TGTGCCAGCAGTTTCTACGGACAGGGCCCGGATACGCAGTATTTT
CASSFYGQGPDTQYF
>many|TRBJ2-1|TRBV20-1|TRBD2
TGCAGTGCTAGTGGGGCTAGCGGAAGGAATTACAATGAGCAGTTCTTC
CSASGASGRNYNEQFF
>many|TRBJ2-1|TRBV20-1|TRBD2
TGCAGTGCTACCCACGGGCGGGAGGGCCCACCTGAGCAGTTCTTC
CSATHGREGPPEQFF
>many|TRBJ1-1|TRBV27|-
TGTGCCAGCAGTTCCTCCGGGACAACTAACACTGAAGCTTTCTTT
CASSSSGTTNTEAFF
>many|TRBJ1-1|TRBV20-1|-
TGCAGTGCTAGTAGAGCCGCCGGATACACTGAAGCTTTCTTT
CSASRAAGYTEAFF
>many|TRBJ1-5|TRBV11-2|-
TGTGCCAGCAGCACGACTACCAATCAGCCCCAGCATTTT
CASSTTTNQPQHF
>-|TRBJ2-7|TRBV20-1|TRBD2
TGCAGTGCTAGCAGAGCGGGAGCCTTCGAGCAGTACTTC
CSASRAGAFEQYF
>many|TRBJ2-1|TRBV5-8|-
TGTGCCAGCAGCTGGGCGGGACACGCCTACAATGAGCAGTTCTTC
CASSWAGHAYNEQFF
>few|TRBJ2-2|TRBV5-5|-
TGTGCCAGCTTTACACTCCGGGACTCCTACACCGGGGAGCTGTTTTTT
CASFTLRDSYTGELFF
>many|TRBJ2-1|TRBV29-1|-
TGCAGCGTTAAGCGATGGGAAGTTGGTGAGCAGTTCTTC
CSVKRWEVGEQFF
>few|TRBJ1-2|TRBV4-2|-
TGTGCCAGCGCAGGGGAACTCTATGGCTACACCTTC
CASAGELYGYTF
>many|TRBJ2-6|TRBV7-9|TRBD1
TGTGCCAGCAGCGCAACATACCCATCCCGGGACAGATCAACTGGGGCCAACGTCCTGACTTTC
CASSATYPSRDRSTGANVLTF
>-|TRBJ1-5|TRBV12-2|-
TGTGCAAGTCGCTTCGAAATCAGGGGGCGCGCAAATCAGCCCCAGCATTTT
CASRFEIRGRANQPQHF
>many|TRBJ2-2|TRBV7-6|TRBD2
TGTGCCAGCAGCTTCCTAGCGGGATTCGGGACCGGGGAGCTGTTTTTT
CASSFLAGFGTGELFF
>many|TRBJ2-7|TRBV29-1|TRBD2
TGCAGCACAAAGCGGGAGGGTACCTACGAGCAGTACTTC
CSTKREGTYEQYF
>few|TRBJ2-5|TRBV4-3|-
TGCGCCAGCAGCCAATCCCTGCGCGCAGAGACCCAGTACTTC
CASSQSLRAETQYF
>few|TRBJ1-5|TRBV3-1|-
TGTGCCAGCAGCCAGAGGACGGGGGGCGATCAGCCCCAGCATTTT
CASSQRTGGDQPQHF
>many|TRBJ1-1|TRBV4-3|-
TGCGCCAGCAGCCAAGATCGCGGGTACAGGGTGGGGTTGGACACTGAAGCTTTCTTT
CASSQDRGYRVGLDTEAFF
>-|TRBJ2-3|TRBV2|TRBD1
TGTGCCAGCAGTGGGACAGGGGGAGATACGCAGTATTTT
CASSGTGGDTQYF
>medium-sized|TRBJ2-4|TRBV6-2/TRBV6-3|TRBD1
TGTGCCAGCAGTGGGACAGGGAGGTCTAACATTCAGTACTTC
CASSGTGRSNIQYF
>few|TRBJ2-7|TRBV18|TRBD2
TGTGCCAGCCGCTCACCTCCTAGCGGAGGCCTCTCCTACGAGCAGTACTTC
CASRSPPSGGLSYEQYF
>-|TRBJ1-1|TRBV10-3|-
TGTGCCATCAAAGGGCTTATGAACACTGAAGCTTTCTTT
CAIKGLMNTEAFF
>many|TRBJ2-1|TRBV28|TRBD2
TGTGCCAGCAGTTACACCGGGACTAGGACCGTGGCCAATGAGCAGTTCTTC
CASSYTGTRTVANEQFF
>many|TRBJ2-7|TRBV5-1|TRBD1
TGCGCCAGCAGCACAGACAGGGGGACTACCTCCTACGAGCAGTACTTC
CASSTDRGTTSYEQYF
>-|TRBJ1-2|TRBV19|TRBD1
TGTGCCAGCCAACGGGACAGGGAATATGGCTACACCTTC
CASQRDREYGYTF
>many|TRBJ2-5|TRBV7-9|TRBD2
TGTGCCAGCAATCTCCCCGAAGCGGGAGTTGAGACCCAGTACTTC
CASNLPEAGVETQYF
>many|TRBJ1-1|TRBV4-2|TRBD1
TGTGCCAGCAGCCCGGGCAACAGGGGAGACACTGAAGCTTTCTTT
CASSPGNRGDTEAFF
>medium-sized|TRBJ2-2|TRBV29-1|-
TGCAGCGTGTTGGAGGGGCAGGGGATGTATGGCGGGGAGCTGTTTTTT
CSVLEGQGMYGGELFF
>-|TRBJ1-3|TRBV7-2|-
TGTGCCAGCAGCTCCAGAGGGGGGACTGGAAACACCATATATTTT
CASSSRGGTGNTIYF
>-|TRBJ2-7|TRBV7-9|-
TGTGCCAGCAGCTTAGCCGGGAGCTACGAGCAGTACTTC
CASSLAGSYEQYF
>many|TRBJ1-1|TRBV7-2|TRBD1
TGTGCCAGCAGCCGGACAGGGGGCGAGAACACTGAAGCTTTCTTT
CASSRTGGENTEAFF
>many|TRBJ2-1|TRBV7-6|-
TGTGCCAGCAGTTCCCGGACAGCGGAAAGTGAGCAGTTCTTC
CASSSRTAESEQFF
>many|TRBJ2-3|TRBV12-3/TRBV12-4|TRBD2
TGTGCCAGCAGTCCAACTAGCGGGGGGGCAGATACGCAGTATTTT
CASSPTSGGADTQYF
>few|TRBJ1-3|TRBV12-3/TRBV12-4|-
TGTGCCAGCAGACAAACCGGGAAAATCTCTAACTCTGGAAACACCATATATTTT
CASRQTGKISNSGNTIYF
>many|TRBJ2-1|TRBV6-2/TRBV6-3|-
TGTGCCAGCATGAGGGAGTCAATGACAAATGAGCAGTTCTTC
CASMRESMTNEQFF